The 3 T cell receptor beta chains reported below all come from one sample, sequenced in a study of control samples from healthy donors and cancer patients. Clones were read by immunoSEQ multiplex PCR, and TCRdb kept only the in-frame ones, dropping some. The sample holds roughly 120,000 clones; 88% are singletons and the top ten take around 3.5%. The sample was PBMCs. Source of these receptors: a woman aged 60-75 years with lung cancer.

The rearrangement joins TRBV30 to TRBJ2-3, with a tentative D call TRBD2 (6 bases). The CDR3 has 12 amino acids. V lost 4 bases to trimming and J lost 8 bases, with 13 bases between them. Germline-derived CDR1 and CDR2 are GTSNPN and SVGIG (reference sequence). As DNA, the CDR3 is TGTGCCTGGACCGGGACTTGGGGTACGCAGTATTTT. It is translated as CAWTGTWGTQYF.

The chain uses TRBV6-2 or TRBV6-3 and TRBJ1-5; D gene uncertain. V was cut by 4 bases and J by 0 bases, with 10 bases left in between. Germline lookup yields CDR1 MNHEY and CDR2 SVGEGT. CDR3 size: 15 residues. The CDR3 loop reads CASSWTADSNQPQHF. CDR3 coding DNA: TGTGCCAGCAGTTGGACTGCTGATAGCAATCAGCCCCAGCATTTT.

The chain recombines TRBV3-1 (or the pseudogene TRBV3-2) with TRBJ1-4; weak D call: TRBD1 (6 bases). The ends were cut back, 8 bases at V and 10 bases at J, with 20 bases in the middle. The germline gives CDR1 LGHDT, CDR2 YNNKEL (reference sequence). This CDR3 is 14 amino acids long. The CDR3 nucleotides are TGTGCCAGCTCTGGGAGCTTCAGGGGTTCAAAACTGTTTTTT. Its protein product is CASSGSFRGSKLFF.